The present T cell receptor beta chain was sequenced within a study of control samples from healthy donors and cancer patients. Here immunoSEQ multiplex PCR was the method, and the copy in TCRdb shows in-frame clones only, minus some. The sample gives approximately 190,000 clones, about 89% of which show up once; about 2% is in the top ten. Trimming took 2 bases from V and 7 from J, leaving 9 bases between them. The CDR3 is 13 residues long. Germline assignment: CDR1 SGHRS and CDR2 YFSETQ. This clone was observed a few times. Sequenced input: blood. This TCR came from a man aged 25 to 45 in good health. The chain carries TRBV5-1 and TRBJ1-4, with D unresolved. The CDR3 reads CASSLGYSEKLFF. CDR3 nucleotide sequence: TGCGCCAGCAGCTTAGGTTACAGTGAAAAACTGTTTTTT.